This entry is about one T cell receptor beta chain. The source of the sample is a study of T cell responses to AZD1222 COVID-19 vaccine. Germline V gene data show CDR1 as KGHSH and CDR2 as LQKENI. This CDR3 spans 15 amino acids. J was trimmed by 4 bases and V by 3 bases; bases with no gene match: 7. Assay: immunoSEQ multiplex PCR; the TCRdb copy retains only in-frame clones and omits some. The data hold roughly 120,000 clones, with about nine tenths observed a single time. The TCR originated in an adult in good health. This rearrangement joins TRBV18 to TRBJ1-2, with TRBD1 matching 8 bases. Here the sequenced sample was peripheral blood, taken on day 0 of AZD1222 vaccination. In DNA, the CDR3 is TGTGCCAGCTCACCCGTCGACAGGGGTACCTATGGCTACACCTTC. This gives the protein CASSPVDRGTYGYTF. The variable domain in full, with the rest retrieved from reference TRBV18 and TRBJ1-2, is NAGVMQNPRHLVRRRGQEARLRCSPMKGHSHVYWYRQLPEEGLKFMVYLQKENIIDESGMPKERFSAEFPKEGPSILRIQQVVRGDSAAYFCASSPVDRGTYGYTFGSGTRLTVV.